This T cell receptor (beta chain) was captured in a study of blood T cell repertoires in COVID-19. As for the study in general: Samples came from the United States, Italy and Spain, spanning acute and convalescent COVID-19. In each case, the material was cDNA or gDNA derived from T cells, B-cell-depleted T cells, or PBMCs.

In the source study's methods: Reference gene primer amplification yielded estimated nucleated cell counts. Assay used: immunoSEQ multiplex PCR; TCRdb lists only in-frame clones, some missing. V and J calls and clone size come straight from that table; D and trimming were deduced from the DNA. This repertoire shows tens of thousands of clones, 65% to 85% found once; its top ten account for approximately 10%. The V gene end was trimmed by 5 bases and the J gene end by 5 bases; junction bases not matched to a gene: 10. CDR1 is MNHEY, CDR2 SMNVEV, per germline (reference sequence). This CDR3 has 16 amino acids.

The sequence was obtained from a woman between 45 and 60 years old with acute or convalescent COVID-19. This chain joins TRBV27 and TRBJ2-3, with 10 bases fitting TRBD1. Material for sequencing was peripheral blood. In DNA, the CDR3 is TGTGCCAGCAGTCCGGGACCGGGACAGGGGAAAGATACGCAGTATTTT. It encodes CASSPGPGQGKDTQYF.